Listed below are T cell receptor beta chains from one sample, sequenced in a study of long-term antiretroviral therapy in people with HIV. Some clones are missing from TCRdb's copy, which holds only in-frame ones; the method was immunoSEQ multiplex PCR. The sample contains some 30,000 clones, roughly 87% of which appear only once. The sequencing here drew on unsorted PBMCs, taken 2 years after starting antiretroviral therapy. The receptors come from a man aged 50 or older with HIV. Each CDR3 is given with its conserved first and last residue. D genes are given only for firm matches. Only part of the rows carry a size: once, few, many, or a class if the clone is expanded.

v_call,d_call,clone_size,j_call,cdr3_nt,cdr3_aa
TRBV27,TRBD2,once,TRBJ2-7,TGTGCCAGCAGTTTAAGGGCGGGGGATAGAGATATTTATGTATACGAGCAGTACTTC,CASSLRAGDRDIYVYEQYF
TRBV9,NA,NA,TRBJ1-1,TGTGCCAGCAGCCCATCGCAGGGAGTCGCTGAAGCTTTCTTT,CASSPSQGVAEAFF
TRBV7-3,NA,few,TRBJ2-7,TGTGCCAGCAGCTTAAACGACAGGTCCCCTGAGCAGTACTTC,CASSLNDRSPEQYF
TRBV7-2,NA,NA,TRBJ1-1,TGTGCCAGCACCCCGGGGGGGTCGCACACTGAAGCTTTCTTT,CASTPGGSHTEAFF
TRBV7-9,TRBD1,NA,TRBJ1-1,TGTGCCAGCAGCTCCCAGGGGGATGGCACTGAAGCTTTCTTT,CASSSQGDGTEAFF
TRBV6-6,NA,NA,TRBJ1-1,TGTGCCAGCAGTCCCTGGGCAGGGAACACTGAAGCTTTCTTT,CASSPWAGNTEAFF
TRBV28,NA,NA,TRBJ1-6,TGTGCCAGCAGTTTTCTTCGGGGGGGCCTCTATAATTCACCCCTCCACTTT,CASSFLRGGLYNSPLHF
TRBV18,TRBD1,NA,TRBJ2-7,TGTGCCAGCTCACCCTCCCGGGACAGGGGCGGGGAGCAGTACTTC,CASSPSRDRGGEQYF
TRBV5-4,NA,few,TRBJ2-7,TGTGCCAGCAGCTTTAGCGCGAACGAGCAGTACTTC,CASSFSANEQYF
TRBV28,TRBD2,NA,TRBJ2-5,TGTGCCAGCAGCCCCAGCCAGGAAGCGGGAGGGGAGACCCAGTACTTC,CASSPSQEAGGETQYF
TRBV27,TRBD1,NA,TRBJ2-5,TGTGCCAGCAGTTTAATACCCTATCGACAGGGGGCGAAGTACTTC,CASSLIPYRQGAKYF
TRBV4-3,NA,NA,TRBJ2-7,TGCGCCAGCAGCCAAGAAGAGGCTAGCGAGCAGTACTTC,CASSQEEASEQYF
TRBV7-2,NA,NA,TRBJ1-1,TGTGCCAGCAGCTCGATGAACACTGAAGCTTTCTTT,CASSSMNTEAFF
TRBV28,NA,NA,TRBJ1-1,TGTGCCAGCGGTTTGATCAGGGATATGAACACTGAAGCTTTCTTT,CASGLIRDMNTEAFF
TRBV6-5,TRBD2,NA,TRBJ2-1,TGTGCCAGCACCCCGGGGCTAGCGGGGTCAAATGAGCAGTTCTTC,CASTPGLAGSNEQFF
TRBV2,NA,NA,TRBJ1-2,TGTGCCAGCACGGGGTTCAAAAGAGGCTACACCTTC,CASTGFKRGYTF
TRBV5-4,TRBD1,NA,TRBJ1-1,TGTGCCAGCAGCTTGGGGGCAGGGGGGACTGAAGCTTTCTTT,CASSLGAGGTEAFF
TRBV7-9,TRBD2,NA,TRBJ2-5,TGTGCCAGCATCAGCAGCGGGAGCAAAGAGACCCAGTACTTC,CASISSGSKETQYF
TRBV5-6,NA,once,TRBJ2-7,TGTGCCAGCAGCTTGTGGTCAGCCCACGAGCAGTACTTC,CASSLWSAHEQYF
TRBV21-1,NA,few,TRBJ1-2,TGTGCCAGCAGCAAGATCCAGGGGAGTTACTATGGCTACACCTTC,CASSKIQGSYYGYTF
TRBV7-9,NA,NA,TRBJ2-3,TGTGCCAGCAGCTTAGCGCTAAATAGCGCCCCTAGCACAGATACGCAGTATTTT,CASSLALNSAPSTDTQYF
TRBV7-2,TRBD2,NA,TRBJ2-2,TGTGCCAGCAGCGCAGCGGGAGGGCCGTTCGGGGAGCTGTTTTTT,CASSAAGGPFGELFF
TRBV27,NA,NA,TRBJ2-2,TGTGCCAGCAGTTTACAGGGACGCACCGGGGAGCTGTTTTTT,CASSLQGRTGELFF
TRBV29-1,TRBD1,NA,TRBJ1-1,TGCAGCGTTGCCGGGACAGGGGACACTGAAGCTTTCTTT,CSVAGTGDTEAFF
TRBV30,TRBD1,NA,TRBJ1-1,TGTGCCTCTCTAAGGGGGCCAGACACTGAAGCTTTCTTT,CASLRGPDTEAFF
TRBV25-1,NA,NA,TRBJ2-7,TGTGCCAGCAGTGAATTCGGGGGTGGCGAGCAGTACTTC,CASSEFGGGEQYF
TRBV28,TRBD1,NA,TRBJ1-1,TGTGCCAGCAGTCCGACAGGGGGCGGAGTGTACACTGAAGCTTTCTTT,CASSPTGGGVYTEAFF
TRBV20-1,NA,NA,TRBJ2-7,TGCAGTGCCCGAGACTTCTACGAGCAGTACTTC,CSARDFYEQYF
TRBV5-6,NA,NA,TRBJ2-2,TGTGCCAGCAGCTTATCGGGGATCAACACCGGGGAGCTGTTTTTT,CASSLSGINTGELFF
TRBV2,NA,NA,TRBJ1-5,TGTGCCAGCAGTGCCTTGGGGGTCAATCAGCCCCAGCATTTT,CASSALGVNQPQHF
TRBV7-8,TRBD2,NA,TRBJ2-3,TGTGCCAGCAGCTTCGGGGGGGGGCGGAGAGATACGCAGTATTTT,CASSFGGGRRDTQYF
TRBV9,NA,NA,TRBJ2-5,TGTGCCAGCAGTCTAGGGGGAGTTGGGCAAGAGACCCAGTACTTC,CASSLGGVGQETQYF
TRBV6-1,TRBD1,few,TRBJ2-7,TGTGCCAGCAGTGAAATGGACAGGGACTACGAGCAGTACTTC,CASSEMDRDYEQYF
TRBV10-3,NA,NA,TRBJ2-1,TGTGCCATCAGTGTTGGCGGGACCTACAATGAGCAGTTCTTC,CAISVGGTYNEQFF
TRBV7-2,TRBD1,NA,TRBJ1-1,TGTGCCAGCAGTATTCGACAGGGGGGTACTGAAGCTTTCTTT,CASSIRQGGTEAFF
TRBV7-9,NA,once,TRBJ1-6,TGTGCCAGCAGCCCGTTGGGCTCCTATAATTCACCCCTCCACTTT,CASSPLGSYNSPLHF
TRBV7-2,NA,NA,TRBJ2-6,TGTGCCAGCAGCTTACAACCAACAGGGCCTGGGGCCAACGTCCTGACTTTC,CASSLQPTGPGANVLTF
TRBV30,TRBD1,NA,TRBJ1-4,TGTGCCTGGAGCGCCGGGGACAGGGTTGGAGAAAAACTGTTTTTT,CAWSAGDRVGEKLFF
TRBV28,NA,NA,TRBJ1-2,TGTGCCAGCAGTTTTCCTGAGACAGGAGTTAACTATGGCTACACCTTC,CASSFPETGVNYGYTF
TRBV28,NA,NA,TRBJ1-5,TGTGCCAGCAGTAATACAGGGAGCGGCAATCAGCCCCAGCATTTT,CASSNTGSGNQPQHF
TRBV28,NA,NA,TRBJ1-4,TGTGCCAGCAGTTCCCTAGGGTCCTCAACTAATGAAAAACTGTTTTTT,CASSSLGSSTNEKLFF
TRBV11-3,TRBD2,NA,TRBJ2-7,TGTGCCAGCAGCCCAGGGGGGACTAGCGGGAGATATGAATACGAGCAGTACTTC,CASSPGGTSGRYEYEQYF
TRBV7-2,TRBD2,NA,TRBJ2-1,TGTGCCAGCAGCTCCGGGGGAGGGGTATACAATGAGCAGTTCTTC,CASSSGGGVYNEQFF